This TCR beta chain came from a study of human CD8 memory T cell subsets. Germline V gene data show CDR1 as KGHDR and CDR2 as SFDVKD. The CDR3 consists of 13 residues. Production of TCR beta libraries used UMI-labeled 5' RACE as the method. TCRdb reworked the 5' RACE reads into one entry per CDR3 protein, no DNA. Its listing shows about 9,200 distinct CDR3 sequences. Healthy-donor buffy coats yielded the PBMC. The receptor comes from a human donor in good health. This chain links TRBV24-1 with TRBJ2-7; TCRdb names TRBD1, which stays unverified in the absence of DNA. Sample: CD8+ stem-like memory T cells (TSCM and TCM) sorted from PBMCs. Subset noted: stem-like memory CD8 T cells (TSTEM), CCR7+ PD-1- TIGIT-. CDR3 in amino acids: CATGRQGAYEQYF.